This T cell receptor (beta chain) came from a study of blood T cell repertoires in COVID-19. Whole-study context: Some COVID-19 samples were acute and others convalescent; all came from the United States, Italy and Spain. Sources were T cells, B-cell-depleted T cells, or PBMCs; the material itself was cDNA or gDNA.

Only in-frame clones appear in the TCRdb table, and some are missing; sequencing was by immunoSEQ multiplex PCR. The table shows around 56,000 clones, with about 70% occurring only once. This clone has just a few counts. Germline V CDR1 and CDR2: LGHDT, YNNKEL (reference sequence). Trimming removed 1 base from V and 14 bases from J; junction bases left unmatched: 5. This CDR3 spans 12 amino acids. The chain combines TRBV3-1 (or the pseudogene TRBV3-2) with TRBJ2-4; 7 nucleotides match TRBD2. Sequenced: peripheral blood. This TCR was recovered from a woman in her forties or fifties with active or convalescent COVID-19. CDR3 in amino acids: CASSQGAGVKYF. CDR3 sequence (DNA): TGTGCCAGCAGCCAAGGGGCGGGAGTGAAGTACTTC.